Listed below are T cell receptor beta chains from one sample, sequenced in a study of T cell changes during pregnancy in multiple sclerosis. Data came from immunoSEQ multiplex PCR; TCRdb stores just in-frame clones and leaves some out. The sample carries about 60,000 clones, 80% to 95% recorded once. The sample here was CD8+ T cells from peripheral blood mononuclear cells, taken in the second trimester of pregnancy. These receptors were obtained from a female donor with multiple sclerosis, enrolled in a pregnancy study. Each CDR3 is given with its conserved first and last residue. Clone size is stated in some rows and not others, as once, few, many or a class when expanded.

TRBJ1-2	.	TRBV6-1	CASSEGTGSNYGYTF
TRBJ2-1	.	TRBV28	CASSPTSGGLTFFYNEQFF
TRBJ2-7	few	TRBV27	CASSPFAGGRDEQYF
TRBJ2-1	.	TRBV5-1	CASRGTSGGNEQFF
TRBJ1-1	.	TRBV28	CASRTQIAGGILNTEAFF
TRBJ2-1	.	TRBV6-1	CASSGPHNPSYNEQFF
TRBJ2-7	.	TRBV6-1	CASRGQGDYEQYF
TRBJ2-7	.	TRBV5-4	CASSLAGGGSYEQYF
TRBJ2-5	once	TRBV11-2	CASSPMRQETQYF
TRBJ2-1	.	TRBV11-1	CASSLAEGQPDNEQFF
TRBJ2-7	.	TRBV19	CASSIIGQGVDEQYF
TRBJ2-7	.	TRBV4-1	CASSQVLAGNYEQYF
TRBJ2-7	.	TRBV28	CASSSDSSYEQYF
TRBJ2-7	.	TRBV9	CASSVAGTGSYEQYF
TRBJ1-5	.	TRBV13	CASSLGTGNQPQHF
TRBJ2-7	.	TRBV19	CASSPSGSFGYEQYF
TRBJ2-7	.	TRBV6-6	CASSSGSYEQYF
TRBJ2-1	.	TRBV5-1	CASSQGTSGSYYNEQFF
TRBJ2-1	.	TRBV5-1	CASSLDLDEQFF
TRBJ1-1	once	TRBV19	CASWTGFVGTEAFF
TRBJ2-7	.	TRBV27	CASSFLGQGSEQYF
TRBJ1-2	.	TRBV5-1	CASSPGQDRYYGYTF
TRBJ1-2	.	TRBV6-5	CASSAPVYGYTF
TRBJ1-5	.	TRBV18	CASSPGSGGNQPQHF
TRBJ2-1	once	TRBV7-8	CASSLWDTDPQFF
TRBJ2-7	.	TRBV4-2	CASSQSGSPQLTYEQYF
TRBJ1-1	.	TRBV7-9	CASSLASPGHLGTEAFF
TRBJ2-1	.	TRBV7-8	CASSLVAGVEQFF
TRBJ2-7	.	TRBV9	CASSGQGTYEQYF
TRBJ1-5	.	TRBV6-5	CASSLTGSQPQHF
TRBJ1-3	.	TRBV7-9	CASSEKGAVRPHSGNTIYF